This entry concerns a single T cell receptor (beta chain). The entry originates in a study of blood T cell repertoires in COVID-19. As for the study in general: The origin of the acute and convalescent COVID-19 samples was the United States, Italy and Spain. Sample material is recorded as cDNA or gDNA derived from T cells, B-cell-depleted T cells, or PBMCs.

Generated by immunoSEQ multiplex PCR, the TCRdb table keeps only in-frame clones and is missing some. The sample includes 75,000 to 100,000 clones, about 85% seen only once; the top ten take about 4.2%. Sequences were obtained from peripheral blood. The clonotype originates from a man in his sixties or seventies with acute or convalescent COVID-19.

CDR3 sequence: CASSESNRQETQYF. The CDR3 bases are TGCGCCAGCAGTGAGTCGAATAGACAAGAGACCCAGTACTTC. The genes are TRBV10-2 and TRBJ2-5; D remains unclear. Germline V gene sequence: CDR1 WSHSY, CDR2 SAAADI. The ends were cut back, 0 bases at V and 2 bases at J, with 7 bases in the middle. CDR3 length equals 14 residues.